The source of this T cell receptor beta chain is a study of blood T cell repertoires in COVID-19. For the study at large: The samples span acute and convalescent COVID-19 from the United States, Italy and Spain. Sample material is recorded as cDNA or gDNA derived from T cells, B-cell-depleted T cells, or PBMCs.

Germline V gene data show CDR1 as MNHNY and CDR2 as SVGAGI (reference sequence). Losses at the gene ends were 10 bases for V and 6 bases for J; bases not matched to a gene: 9. There are 14 residues in the CDR3. Original handling: Counts of nucleated cells, estimated from reference gene primer amplification, were obtained. Sequenced by immunoSEQ multiplex PCR; TCRdb stores in-frame clones only, minus some. Clone size and V and J calls were adopted from that table, with D and trimming inferred from the DNA. Of about 200,000 clones detected, 65% to 90% appear once; the ten largest clones hold approximately 13%.

The specimen was peripheral blood. J is TRBJ2-7 and V is TRBV6-6; TRBD2 matches 13 bases. The TCR was taken from a human donor in a cohort sampled during active COVID-19. CDR3 bases: TGTGCCACCTTCGGACTAGCGGGAGAGAGCGAGCAGTACTTC. It translates to CATFGLAGESEQYF.